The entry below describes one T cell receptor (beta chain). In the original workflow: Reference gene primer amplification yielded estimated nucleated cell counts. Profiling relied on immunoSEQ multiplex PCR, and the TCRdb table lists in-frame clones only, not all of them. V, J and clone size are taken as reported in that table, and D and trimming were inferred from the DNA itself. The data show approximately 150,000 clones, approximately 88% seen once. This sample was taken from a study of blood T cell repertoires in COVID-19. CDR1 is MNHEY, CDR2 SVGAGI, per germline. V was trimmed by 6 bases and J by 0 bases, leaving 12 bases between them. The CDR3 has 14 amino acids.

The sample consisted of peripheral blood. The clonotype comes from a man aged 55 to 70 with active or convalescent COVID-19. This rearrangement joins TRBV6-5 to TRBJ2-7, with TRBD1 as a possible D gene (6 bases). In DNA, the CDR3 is TGTGCCAGCAGATGGACAGTGAGCTCCTACGAGCAGTACTTC. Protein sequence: CASRWTVSSYEQYF.